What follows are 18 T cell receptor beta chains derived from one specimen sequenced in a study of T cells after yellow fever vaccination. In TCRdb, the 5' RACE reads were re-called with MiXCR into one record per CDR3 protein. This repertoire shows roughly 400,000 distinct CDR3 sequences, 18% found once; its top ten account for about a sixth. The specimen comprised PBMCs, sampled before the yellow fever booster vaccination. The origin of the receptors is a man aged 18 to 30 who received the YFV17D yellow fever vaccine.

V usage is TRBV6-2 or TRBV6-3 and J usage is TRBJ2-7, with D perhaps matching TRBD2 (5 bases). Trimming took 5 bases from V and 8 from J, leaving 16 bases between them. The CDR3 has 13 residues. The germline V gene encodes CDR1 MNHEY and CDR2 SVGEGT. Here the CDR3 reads CASSQPGRRKQYF. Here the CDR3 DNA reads TGTGCCAGCAGTCAACCGGGCCGGAGGAAGCAGTACTTC.

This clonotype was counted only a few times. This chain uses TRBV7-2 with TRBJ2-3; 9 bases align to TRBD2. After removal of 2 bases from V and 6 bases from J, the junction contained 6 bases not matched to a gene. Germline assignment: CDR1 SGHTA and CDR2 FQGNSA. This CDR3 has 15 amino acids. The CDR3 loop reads CASSLSAGGRDTQYF. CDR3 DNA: TGTGCCAGCAGCTTATCCGCGGGGGGGCGGGATACGCAGTATTTT.

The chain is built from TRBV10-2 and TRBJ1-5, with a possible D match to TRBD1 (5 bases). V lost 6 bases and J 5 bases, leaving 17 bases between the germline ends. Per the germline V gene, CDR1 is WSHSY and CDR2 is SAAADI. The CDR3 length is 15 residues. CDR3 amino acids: CASRVDSSGDQPQHF. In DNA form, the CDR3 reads TGCGCCAGCAGGGTAGACAGTTCTGGGGATCAGCCCCAGCATTTT.

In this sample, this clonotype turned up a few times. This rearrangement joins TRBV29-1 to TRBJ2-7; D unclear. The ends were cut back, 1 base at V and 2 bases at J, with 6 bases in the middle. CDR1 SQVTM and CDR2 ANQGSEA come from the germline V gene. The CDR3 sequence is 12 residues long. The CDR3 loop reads CSVEVGAYEQYF. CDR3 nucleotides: TGCAGCGTTGAAGTAGGTGCCTACGAGCAGTACTTC.

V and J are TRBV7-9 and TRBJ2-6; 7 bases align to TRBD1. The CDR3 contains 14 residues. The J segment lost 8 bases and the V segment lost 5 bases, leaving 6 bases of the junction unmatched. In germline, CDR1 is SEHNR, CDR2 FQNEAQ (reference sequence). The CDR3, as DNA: TGTGCCAGCAGCCAGGTACAGGGGTCCAACGTCCTGACTTTC. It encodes CASSQVQGSNVLTF. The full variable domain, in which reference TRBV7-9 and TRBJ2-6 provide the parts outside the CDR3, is DTGVSQNPRHKITKRGQNVTFRCDPISEHNRLYWYRQTLGQGPEFLTYFQNEAQLEKSRLLSDRFSAERPKGSFSTLEIQRTEQGDSAMYLCASSQVQGSNVLTFGAGSRLTVL.

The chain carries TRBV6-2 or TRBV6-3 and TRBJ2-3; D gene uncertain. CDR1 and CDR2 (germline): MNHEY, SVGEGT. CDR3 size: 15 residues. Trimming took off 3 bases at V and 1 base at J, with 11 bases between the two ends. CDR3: CASSYPGSGTDTQYF. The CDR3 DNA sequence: TGTGCCAGCAGTTATCCGGGTTCAGGCACAGATACGCAGTATTTT.

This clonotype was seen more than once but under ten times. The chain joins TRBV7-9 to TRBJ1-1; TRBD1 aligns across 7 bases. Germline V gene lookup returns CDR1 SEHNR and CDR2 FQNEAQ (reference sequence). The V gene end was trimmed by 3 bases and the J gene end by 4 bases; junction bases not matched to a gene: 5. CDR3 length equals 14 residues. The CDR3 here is CASSLQQGSTEAFF. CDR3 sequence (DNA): TGTGCCAGCAGCTTGCAACAGGGGAGCACTGAAGCTTTCTTT.

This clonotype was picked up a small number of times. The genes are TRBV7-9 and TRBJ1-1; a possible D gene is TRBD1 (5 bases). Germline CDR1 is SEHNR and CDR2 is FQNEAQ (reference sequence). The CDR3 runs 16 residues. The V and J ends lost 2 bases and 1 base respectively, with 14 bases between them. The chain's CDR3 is CASSLFVGAGNTEAFF. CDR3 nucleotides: TGTGCCAGCAGCTTATTTGTCGGGGCGGGGAACACTGAAGCTTTCTTT.

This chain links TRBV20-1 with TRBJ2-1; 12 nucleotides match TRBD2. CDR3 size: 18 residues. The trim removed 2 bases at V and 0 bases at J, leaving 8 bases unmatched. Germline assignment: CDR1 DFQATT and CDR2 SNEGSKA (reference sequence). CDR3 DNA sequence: TGCAGTGCTAGATATACTAGCGGGGGGCCCCCCTCCTACAATGAGCAGTTCTTC. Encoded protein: CSARYTSGGPPSYNEQFF.

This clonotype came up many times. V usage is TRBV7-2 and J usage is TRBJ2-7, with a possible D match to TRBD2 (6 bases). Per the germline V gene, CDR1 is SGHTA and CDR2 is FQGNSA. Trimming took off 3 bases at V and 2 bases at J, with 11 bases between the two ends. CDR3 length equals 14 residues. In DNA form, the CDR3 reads TGTGCCAGCAGCTTCAACGGGGGACCCTACGAGCAGTACTTC. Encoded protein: CASSFNGGPYEQYF.

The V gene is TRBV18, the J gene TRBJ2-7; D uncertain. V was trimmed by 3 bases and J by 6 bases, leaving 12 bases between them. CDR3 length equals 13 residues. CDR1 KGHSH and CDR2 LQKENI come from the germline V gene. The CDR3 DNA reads TGTGCCAGCTCACCGGAACCTAACCGCGAGCAGTACTTC. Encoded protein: CASSPEPNREQYF.

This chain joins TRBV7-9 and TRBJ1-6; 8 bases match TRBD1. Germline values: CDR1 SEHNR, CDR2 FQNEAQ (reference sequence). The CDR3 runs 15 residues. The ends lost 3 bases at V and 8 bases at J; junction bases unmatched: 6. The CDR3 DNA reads TGTGCCAGCAGCTTCGGACAGGGCTTGTATTCACCCCTCCACTTT. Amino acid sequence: CASSFGQGLYSPLHF.

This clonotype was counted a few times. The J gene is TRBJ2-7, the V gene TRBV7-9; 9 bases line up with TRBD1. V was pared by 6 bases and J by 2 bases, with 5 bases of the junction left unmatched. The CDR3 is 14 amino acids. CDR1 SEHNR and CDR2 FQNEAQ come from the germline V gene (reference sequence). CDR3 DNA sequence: TGTGCCAGCAGTCGGACAGGGGAAACCTACGAGCAGTACTTC. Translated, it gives CASSRTGETYEQYF.

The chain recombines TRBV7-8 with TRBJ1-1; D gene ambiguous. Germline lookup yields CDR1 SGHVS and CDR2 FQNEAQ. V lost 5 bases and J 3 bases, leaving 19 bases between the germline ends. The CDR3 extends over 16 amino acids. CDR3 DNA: TGTGCCAGCAGCCCCTCCACGATCCCCATGGACACTGAAGCTTTCTTT. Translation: CASSPSTIPMDTEAFF.

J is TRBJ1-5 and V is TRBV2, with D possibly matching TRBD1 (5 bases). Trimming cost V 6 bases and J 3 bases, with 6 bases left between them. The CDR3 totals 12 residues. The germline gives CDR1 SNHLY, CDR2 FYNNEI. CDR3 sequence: CASRDNNQPQHF. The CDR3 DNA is TGTGCCAGCAGGGACAACAATCAGCCCCAGCATTTT. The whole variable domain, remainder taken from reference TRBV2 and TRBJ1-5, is EPEVTQTPSHQVTQMGQEVILRCVPISNHLYFYWYRQILGQKVEFLVSFYNNEISEKSEIFDDQFSVERPDGSNFTLKIRSTKLEDSAMYFCASRDNNQPQHFGDGTRLSIL.

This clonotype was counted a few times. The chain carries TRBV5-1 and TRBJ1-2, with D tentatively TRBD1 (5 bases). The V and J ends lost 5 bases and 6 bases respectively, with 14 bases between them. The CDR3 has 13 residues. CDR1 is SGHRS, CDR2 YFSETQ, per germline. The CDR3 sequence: CASRDGTHNGYTF. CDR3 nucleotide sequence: TGCGCCAGCAGAGACGGGACTCACAATGGCTACACCTTC.

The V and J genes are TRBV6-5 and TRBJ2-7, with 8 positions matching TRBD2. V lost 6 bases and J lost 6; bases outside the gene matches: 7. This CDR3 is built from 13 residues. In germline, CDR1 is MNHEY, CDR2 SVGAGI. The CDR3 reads CASRKGLAGEQYV. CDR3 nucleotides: TGTGCCAGCAGAAAAGGACTAGCCGGCGAGCAGTACGTC.

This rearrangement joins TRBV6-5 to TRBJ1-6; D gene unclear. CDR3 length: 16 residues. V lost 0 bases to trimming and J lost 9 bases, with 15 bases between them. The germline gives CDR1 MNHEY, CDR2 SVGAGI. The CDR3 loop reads CASSYSLIEGLSPLHF. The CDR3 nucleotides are TGTGCCAGCAGTTACTCGTTAATTGAGGGTCTTTCACCCCTCCACTTT.